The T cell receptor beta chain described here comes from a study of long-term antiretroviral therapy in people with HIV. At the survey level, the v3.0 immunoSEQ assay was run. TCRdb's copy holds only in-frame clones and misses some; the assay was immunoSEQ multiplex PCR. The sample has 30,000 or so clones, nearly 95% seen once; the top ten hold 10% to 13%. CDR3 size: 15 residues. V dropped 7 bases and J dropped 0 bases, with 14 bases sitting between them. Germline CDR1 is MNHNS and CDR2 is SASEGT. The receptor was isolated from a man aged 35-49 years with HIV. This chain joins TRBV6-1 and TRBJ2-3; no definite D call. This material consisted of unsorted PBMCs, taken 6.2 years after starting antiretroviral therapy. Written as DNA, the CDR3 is TGTGCCAGCATCGGCAGCTTGGGTAGCACAGATACGCAGTATTTT. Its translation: CASIGSLGSTDTQYF.